The 4 T cell receptor beta chains below were found in one sample sequenced in a study of T cell repertoires and HLA-DP antigens. The repertoire was sequenced with immunoSEQ multiplex PCR; TCRdb's copy has only in-frame clones and lacks some. The sample shows some 110,000 clones, 85% to 95% of them seen only once. Their antigens are not known. Sequencing input: CD4+ T cells from PBMCs. The receptors stem from a woman aged 18-29 years in good health and CMV-seronegative.

This clone was counted a single time. V gene TRBV6-6 combines with J gene TRBJ2-3; D is perhaps TRBD1 (6 bases). The V end was cut by 6 bases, the J end by 2 bases, with 9 bases between. The CDR3 is made up of 13 amino acids. Germline-derived CDR1 and CDR2 are MNHNY and SVGAGI (reference sequence). The DNA for the CDR3 is TGTGCCAGCAGGGACAGCAACACAGATACGCAGTATTTT. This translates into CASRDSNTDTQYF.

The chain combines TRBV7-2 with TRBJ2-1, with D possibly TRBD2 on 5 matching bases. With 2 bases removed from V and 5 bases from J, the gap between germline ends came to 7 bases. Germline V gives CDR1 SGHTA, CDR2 FQGNSA. The CDR3 totals 13 residues. CDR3 nucleotide sequence: TGTGCCAGCAGCTTAACCGGGGACAATGAGCAGTTCTTC. It is translated as CASSLTGDNEQFF.

The rearrangement joins TRBV18 to TRBJ2-7; the D gene is possibly TRBD2 (5 bases). CDR3 length equals 13 residues. Looked up from germline, CDR1 is KGHSH and CDR2 is LQKENI. Trimming stripped 6 bases from V and 1 base from J, with 10 bases between. In DNA, the CDR3 is TGTGCCAGCTCCCTAGGACTGTCCTACGAGCAGTACTTC. Protein sequence: CASSLGLSYEQYF.

The gene calls are TRBV25-1 and TRBJ2-5; possibly TRBD1 or TRBD2 for D (5 bases each). Trimming stripped 2 bases from V and 4 bases from J, with 8 bases between. The germline gives CDR1 MGHDK, CDR2 SYGVNS. The CDR3 contains 13 residues. The CDR3 protein is CASSEGGRETQYF. The CDR3 DNA follows: TGTGCCAGCAGTGAAGGGGGTCGAGAGACCCAGTACTTC.